This T cell receptor beta chain was identified during a study of T cell repertoires in cytomegalovirus infection. As for the study in general: Indicated by public TCR beta signatures were CMV infection and matching HLA type. General study results and limits: Dominating the ex vivo response were HLA-C-restricted CMV-specific TCR beta clonotypes. Carriage of CMV together with the relevant HLA was identifiable through cumulative public TCR beta family frequency.

This clonotype turned up a few times. What it recognizes is unknown. TCRdb re-derived calls from the reads in MiXCR, one entry per CDR3 protein. Of approximately 990,000 distinct CDR3 sequences listed, approximately 30% are singletons. The sequence was obtained from a human donor in good health (CMV status not recorded). Some clones in this sample may be carry-over from other donors' samples. Sequencing used cultured CD8+ T cells from PBMCs, obtained from culture after CMV antigen stimulation.

The CDR3 protein is CATSRDPTEQETQYF. The CDR3 nucleotides read TGTGCCACCAGCAGAGACCCGACCGAACAAGAGACCCAGTACTTC. The J gene is TRBJ2-5, the V gene TRBV15; D not resolved. With 0 bases removed from V and 2 bases from J, the gap between germline ends came to 10 bases. Germline V gene data show CDR1 as LNHNV and CDR2 as YYDKDF (reference sequence). The CDR3 runs to 15 residues.